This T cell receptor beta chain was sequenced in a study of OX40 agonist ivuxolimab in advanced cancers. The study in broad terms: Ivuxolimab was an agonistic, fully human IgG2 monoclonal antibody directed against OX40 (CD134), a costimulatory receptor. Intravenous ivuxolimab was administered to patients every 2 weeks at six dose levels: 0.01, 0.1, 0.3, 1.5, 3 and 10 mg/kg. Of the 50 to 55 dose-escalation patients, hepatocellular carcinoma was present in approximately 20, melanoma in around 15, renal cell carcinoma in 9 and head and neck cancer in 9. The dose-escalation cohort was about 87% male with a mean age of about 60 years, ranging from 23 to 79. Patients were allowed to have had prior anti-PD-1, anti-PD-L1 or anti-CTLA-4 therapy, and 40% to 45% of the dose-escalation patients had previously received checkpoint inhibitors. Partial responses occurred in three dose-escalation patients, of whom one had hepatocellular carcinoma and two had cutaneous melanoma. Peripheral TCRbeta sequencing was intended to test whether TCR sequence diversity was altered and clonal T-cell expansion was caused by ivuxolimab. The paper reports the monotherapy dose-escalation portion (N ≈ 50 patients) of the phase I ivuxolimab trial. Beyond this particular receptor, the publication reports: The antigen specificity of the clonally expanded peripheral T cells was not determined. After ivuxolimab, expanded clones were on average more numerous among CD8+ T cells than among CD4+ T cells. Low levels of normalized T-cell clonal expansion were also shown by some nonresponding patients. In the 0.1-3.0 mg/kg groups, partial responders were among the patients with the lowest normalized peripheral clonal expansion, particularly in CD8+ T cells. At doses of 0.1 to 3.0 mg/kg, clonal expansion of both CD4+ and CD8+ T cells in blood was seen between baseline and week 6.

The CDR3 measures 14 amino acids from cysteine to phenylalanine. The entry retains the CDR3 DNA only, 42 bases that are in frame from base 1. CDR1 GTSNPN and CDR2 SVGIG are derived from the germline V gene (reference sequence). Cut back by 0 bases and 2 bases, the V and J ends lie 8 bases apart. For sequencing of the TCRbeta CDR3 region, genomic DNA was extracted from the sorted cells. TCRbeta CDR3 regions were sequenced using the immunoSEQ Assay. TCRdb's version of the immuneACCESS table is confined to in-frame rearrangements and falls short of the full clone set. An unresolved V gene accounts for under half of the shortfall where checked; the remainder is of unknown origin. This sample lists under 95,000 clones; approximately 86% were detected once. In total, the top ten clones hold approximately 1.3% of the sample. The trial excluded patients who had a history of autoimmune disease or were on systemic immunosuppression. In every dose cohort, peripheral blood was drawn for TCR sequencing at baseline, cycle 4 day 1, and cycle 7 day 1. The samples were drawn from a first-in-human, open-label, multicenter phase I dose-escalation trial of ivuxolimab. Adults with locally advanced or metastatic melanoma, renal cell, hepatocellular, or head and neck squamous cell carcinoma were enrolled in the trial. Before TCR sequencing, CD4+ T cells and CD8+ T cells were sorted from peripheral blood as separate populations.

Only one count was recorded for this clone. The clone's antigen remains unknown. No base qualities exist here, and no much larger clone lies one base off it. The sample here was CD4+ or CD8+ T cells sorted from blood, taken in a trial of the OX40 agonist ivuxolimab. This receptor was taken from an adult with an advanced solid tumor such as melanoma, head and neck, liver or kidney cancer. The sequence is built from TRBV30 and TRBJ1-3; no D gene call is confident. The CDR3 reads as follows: CAWSVREAGNTIYF. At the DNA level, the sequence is TGTGCCTGGAGTGTAAGGGAGGCTGGAAACACCATATATTTT. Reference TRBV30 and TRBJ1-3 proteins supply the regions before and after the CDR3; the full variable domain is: SQTIHQWPATLVQPVGSPLSLECTVEGTSNPNLYWYRQAAGRGLQLLFYSVGIGQISSEVPQNLSASRPQDRQFILSSKKLLLSDSGFYLCAWSVREAGNTIYFGEGSWLTVV.